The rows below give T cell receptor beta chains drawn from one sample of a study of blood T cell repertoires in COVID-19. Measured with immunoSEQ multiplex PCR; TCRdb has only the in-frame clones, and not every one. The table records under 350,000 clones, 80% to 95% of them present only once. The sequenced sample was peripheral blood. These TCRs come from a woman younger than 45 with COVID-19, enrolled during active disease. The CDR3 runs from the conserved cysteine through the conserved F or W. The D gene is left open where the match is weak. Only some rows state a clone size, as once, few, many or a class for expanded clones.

cdr3_nt: TGTGCCAGCAGTTTCAGGGGGATGTCCTACGAGCAGTACTTC; cdr3_aa: CASSFRGMSYEQYF; clone_size: .; d_call: TRBD1; j_call: TRBJ2-7; v_call: TRBV27
cdr3_nt: TGTGCCAGCAGCTTAGCTTCAAGGACAGCAACTTATGGCTACACCTTC; cdr3_aa: CASSLASRTATYGYTF; clone_size: .; d_call: .; j_call: TRBJ1-2; v_call: TRBV7-8
cdr3_nt: TGTGCCAGCAGTGAAATCGGGGTCTCAAGCGGCTACACCTTC; cdr3_aa: CASSEIGVSSGYTF; clone_size: .; d_call: .; j_call: TRBJ1-2; v_call: TRBV2
cdr3_nt: TGTGCCAGCAGCTTGTTTGTTCGGTCACCCCTCCACTTT; cdr3_aa: CASSLFVRSPLHF; clone_size: .; d_call: .; j_call: TRBJ1-6; v_call: TRBV5-6
cdr3_nt: TGTGCCAGCAGACACAGGGGTTCTGGAAACACCATATATTTT; cdr3_aa: CASRHRGSGNTIYF; clone_size: .; d_call: TRBD1; j_call: TRBJ1-3; v_call: TRBV7-8
cdr3_nt: TGCAGCGCCTCCGCCAGGGGTGGCTACGAGCAGTACTTC; cdr3_aa: CSASARGGYEQYF; clone_size: few; d_call: .; j_call: TRBJ2-7; v_call: TRBV29-1
cdr3_nt: TGCGCCAGCAGCCAAGATGCGGGTAGGGCCCAGCCCCAGCATTTT; cdr3_aa: CASSQDAGRAQPQHF; clone_size: .; d_call: .; j_call: TRBJ1-5; v_call: TRBV4-1
cdr3_nt: TGTGCCAGCAGTGAAACAGTTAACTATGGCTACACCTTC; cdr3_aa: CASSETVNYGYTF; clone_size: few; d_call: .; j_call: TRBJ1-2; v_call: TRBV2
cdr3_nt: TGTGCCAGCAGTTACTCGGGTGTAGCGGGCTCCTACAATGAGCAGTTCTTC; cdr3_aa: CASSYSGVAGSYNEQFF; clone_size: .; d_call: TRBD2; j_call: TRBJ2-1; v_call: TRBV6-2/TRBV6-3
cdr3_nt: TGTGCCAGCAGCTTAGGCACTAGCGGCTCCTACGAGCAGTACTTC; cdr3_aa: CASSLGTSGSYEQYF; clone_size: .; d_call: TRBD2; j_call: TRBJ2-7; v_call: TRBV11-3
cdr3_nt: TGTGCCAGCAGCCCACCCGAGGGGAGCGGGAGGGCCGTAAATGAGCAGTTCTTC; cdr3_aa: CASSPPEGSGRAVNEQFF; clone_size: once; d_call: TRBD2; j_call: TRBJ2-1; v_call: TRBV7-3
cdr3_nt: TGTGCCAGCAGCCAATCGGAACAGGCCCCTCTTAATGAAAAACTGTTTTTT; cdr3_aa: CASSQSEQAPLNEKLFF; clone_size: .; d_call: .; j_call: TRBJ1-4; v_call: TRBV3-1/TRBV3-2
cdr3_nt: TGTGCCAGTAGTATAAGCGGCCCCTGGTCCGACAGGGGGTATCAGCCCCAGCATTTT; cdr3_aa: CASSISGPWSDRGYQPQHF; clone_size: few; d_call: TRBD1; j_call: TRBJ1-5; v_call: TRBV19
cdr3_nt: TGCAGCGTTGCCGAAATTAGGGGTGGTGAAGCTTTCTTT; cdr3_aa: CSVAEIRGGEAFF; clone_size: .; d_call: .; j_call: TRBJ1-1; v_call: TRBV29-1
cdr3_nt: TGTGCCAGCAGTTCAAGGAGCCAGCCCCAGCATTTT; cdr3_aa: CASSSRSQPQHF; clone_size: .; d_call: .; j_call: TRBJ1-5; v_call: TRBV28
cdr3_nt: TGTGCCAGCAGTTACCAAGGCAACTCCGGAGATGGCTACACCTTC; cdr3_aa: CASSYQGNSGDGYTF; clone_size: few; d_call: .; j_call: TRBJ1-2; v_call: TRBV6-5
cdr3_nt: TGTGCCAGCAGTCTGAGCGGTGCCTACGAGCAGTACTTC; cdr3_aa: CASSLSGAYEQYF; clone_size: .; d_call: .; j_call: TRBJ2-7; v_call: TRBV12-3/TRBV12-4
cdr3_nt: TGCGCCAGCAGCGCGCCCGACAGGGGGCAGAAAGGCTACACCTTC; cdr3_aa: CASSAPDRGQKGYTF; clone_size: .; d_call: TRBD1; j_call: TRBJ1-2; v_call: TRBV5-1
cdr3_nt: TGTGCCAGCAGCGTAGCTACGACAGGGGTGGGCTACACCTTC; cdr3_aa: CASSVATTGVGYTF; clone_size: .; d_call: TRBD1; j_call: TRBJ1-2; v_call: TRBV9
cdr3_nt: TGTGCCAGCAGCGAAAACAGGATGAGCTACGAGCAGTACTTC; cdr3_aa: CASSENRMSYEQYF; clone_size: .; d_call: .; j_call: TRBJ2-7; v_call: TRBV11-2
cdr3_nt: TGTGCCAGCAGCTCCTGGACGGGAGACAATGAGCAGTTCTTC; cdr3_aa: CASSSWTGDNEQFF; clone_size: .; d_call: .; j_call: TRBJ2-1; v_call: TRBV7-6
cdr3_nt: TGCGCCAGCAGCCATACTCTGGGTGGAGGTGAAAAACTGTTTTTT; cdr3_aa: CASSHTLGGGEKLFF; clone_size: .; d_call: .; j_call: TRBJ1-4; v_call: TRBV4-1
cdr3_nt: TGTGCCAGCAGCCCGGGACAGGGGCCGAGGGGCATAGGTTATTCTGGGGCCAACGTCCTGACTTTC; cdr3_aa: CASSPGQGPRGIGYSGANVLTF; clone_size: .; d_call: TRBD1; j_call: TRBJ2-6; v_call: TRBV4-2
cdr3_nt: TGTGCCAGCAGCTTACGTAGCAGGGACGGGGAGCTGTTTTTT; cdr3_aa: CASSLRSRDGELFF; clone_size: .; d_call: .; j_call: TRBJ2-2; v_call: TRBV7-9
cdr3_nt: TGTGCCAGCTCTCGGGACTTTTTTTACGAGCAGTACTTC; cdr3_aa: CASSRDFFYEQYF; clone_size: .; d_call: .; j_call: TRBJ2-7; v_call: TRBV18
cdr3_nt: TGTGCCAGCAGTTACTCTCGGCAGGGGGCTAACGAGCAGTACTTC; cdr3_aa: CASSYSRQGANEQYF; clone_size: .; d_call: TRBD1; j_call: TRBJ2-7; v_call: TRBV6-6
cdr3_nt: TGCGCCAGCAGCTCCGGACAGGGAGAAGAGACCCAGTACTTC; cdr3_aa: CASSSGQGEETQYF; clone_size: .; d_call: TRBD1; j_call: TRBJ2-5; v_call: TRBV5-1
cdr3_nt: TGTGCCAGCAGTCGACAGGACACAAGGAACACCATATATTTT; cdr3_aa: CASSRQDTRNTIYF; clone_size: once; d_call: .; j_call: TRBJ1-3; v_call: TRBV28
cdr3_nt: TGTGCCAGCAGCGTAGCCGGGACAGGGGGACACAATGAGCAGTTCTTC; cdr3_aa: CASSVAGTGGHNEQFF; clone_size: .; d_call: TRBD1; j_call: TRBJ2-1; v_call: TRBV9
cdr3_nt: TGCGCCAGCAGTGAGGTCGGACAGGGAGCCACAGATACGCAGTATTTT; cdr3_aa: CASSEVGQGATDTQYF; clone_size: .; d_call: TRBD1; j_call: TRBJ2-3; v_call: TRBV10-1
cdr3_nt: TGCAGTGCTAGTAGAGGGCCGGGATCCGAGCAGTACTTC; cdr3_aa: CSASRGPGSEQYF; clone_size: .; d_call: .; j_call: TRBJ2-7; v_call: TRBV20-1
cdr3_nt: TGTGCCATTTCGCATGATTGGGGGGCTGAAGCTTTCTTT; cdr3_aa: CAISHDWGAEAFF; clone_size: .; d_call: .; j_call: TRBJ1-1; v_call: TRBV10-3
cdr3_nt: TGTGCCAGCAGTCCAAGGACTGAAGCTAACTATGGCTACACCTTC; cdr3_aa: CASSPRTEANYGYTF; clone_size: .; d_call: .; j_call: TRBJ1-2; v_call: TRBV6-5
cdr3_nt: TGTGCCAGCAGCTTCCGACACAGGTTCTCTGGAAACACCATATATTTT; cdr3_aa: CASSFRHRFSGNTIYF; clone_size: .; d_call: .; j_call: TRBJ1-3; v_call: TRBV5-6
cdr3_nt: TGTGCCAGCAGCCCGGGCAGGGGATCCTACGAGCAGTACTTC; cdr3_aa: CASSPGRGSYEQYF; clone_size: .; d_call: .; j_call: TRBJ2-7; v_call: TRBV3-1/TRBV3-2